Shown below are 20 T cell receptor delta chains from a single sample sequenced in a study of gamma-delta chains in newborns, infants, children. TCRdb reanalyzed the reads using CATT. The table records about 7,500 delta-chain clones, 2% to 2.5% of them present only once. The material sequenced was blood. Receptor source: a child who was a newborn, infant or young child, either healthy, febrile or measles-vaccinated (not recorded which).

A word on this clone: A read error may be the cause here, since a much bigger clone is one base away. Other nucleotide sequences from this sample produce the same CDR3. The gene calls are TRAV29/DV5 and TRDJ2; 10 bases are shared with TRDD3. CDR1 is NSMFDY, CDR2 ISSIKDK, per germline. The CDR3 sequence is 22 residues long. The CDR3: CAASAKLSYPLGDHSLTAQLFF. The CDR3 DNA reads TGTGCAGCAAGCGCGAAGCTCTCCTACCCACTGGGGGATCACTCTTTGACAGCGCAACTCTTCTTT.

By share, this clone counts as medium-sized. The sample holds other DNA sequences that translate to the same CDR3. The gene calls are TRDV2 and TRDJ3, with 11 nucleotides matching TRDD3. The CDR3 loop spans 18 amino acids. The germline V gene encodes CDR1 GEAIGNYY and CDR2 EKD. J was trimmed by 2 bases and V by 0 bases; bases with no gene match: 2. This chain's CDR3 is CACDTWGIRPWDTRQMFF. CDR3 nucleotides: TGTGCCTGTGACACCTGGGGGATACGACCCTGGGACACCCGACAGATGTTTTTC.

Points on this clone: TCRdb pairs this DNA with a much larger clone's protein that differs at residue 4, likely a read error; the protein shown was translated from the DNA. The chain has TRDV2 and TRDJ3, with no clear D. Germline V gene data show CDR1 as GEAIGNYY and CDR2 as EKD. The CDR3 length is 17 residues. CDR3 in DNA: TGTGCCTGTGGCACCGGGTGGGACTCCTGGGACACCCGACAGATGTTTTTC. Translation gives CACGTGWDSWDTRQMFF.

This clone was counted a few times. A much larger clone sits a single nucleotide away, making a read error possible. This same CDR3 is encoded by further DNA sequences in the sample. The CDR3: CACDTGGYRSSWDTRQMFF. The DNA for the CDR3 is TGTGCCTGTGACACTGGGGGATACAGGAGCTCCTGGGACACCCGACAGATGTTTTTC. The genes are TRDV2 and TRDJ3, with 10 nucleotides matching TRDD3. V lost 1 base, J lost 0 bases, and 5 bases stayed unmatched. This CDR3 is 19 amino acids long. Germline CDR1 and CDR2: GEAIGNYY and EKD.

About this clone itself: A read error is possible here, since a much larger clone lies one base away. Additional DNA sequences in this sample encode the identical CDR3. The CDR3 reads CACDTGGFQSSWDTRQMFF. DNA for the CDR3: TGTGCCTGTGACACTGGGGGATTTCAGAGCTCCTGGGACACCCGGCAGATGTTTTTC. The rearrangement links TRDV2 to TRDJ3; 8 bases agree with TRDD3. Germline loops: CDR1 GEAIGNYY, CDR2 EKD. This CDR3 region has 19 residues.

Comments on this clone: The protein in TCRdb stems from a much larger clone and differs at residue 11 from this DNA's translation, likely a read error; here the protein is translated from the DNA. V gene TRDV2 combines with J gene TRDJ3; 7 positions match TRDD3. Germline lookup yields CDR1 GEAIGNYY and CDR2 EKD. This CDR3 spans 18 amino acids. The CDR3 sequence: CACDTWGTNSRDTRQMFF. CDR3 nucleotide sequence: TGTGCCTGTGACACCTGGGGGACCAACTCCCGGGACACCCGACAGATGTTTTTC.

About this clone itself: This likely traces to a read error, being one base from a far larger clone. It is unclear where the CDR3 begins or ends on the DNA, so no DNA is shown, and the CDR3 is as TCRdb lists it. The same CDR3 is also encoded by other DNA sequences in this sample. The rearrangement uses TRDV2 and TRDJ1; the table's D call TRDD3 went unverified against the DNA. The CDR3 comprises 16 residues, both ends counted. The germline CDR1 and CDR2 sequences are GEAIGNYY and EKD. The CDR3 loop is CACDTVGDWVTDKLIF.

This clone has a handful of counts. Only one base separates this from a far larger clonotype, so it likely reflects a read error. Different DNA sequences within this sample yield the same CDR3. The chain employs TRDV2 and TRDJ3; 7 positions agree with TRDD3. This CDR3 comprises 17 residues. Germline V gene sequence: CDR1 GEAIGNYY, CDR2 EKD. The CDR3 coding sequence is TGTGCCTGTGACACCGCTGGGGGCTCCCGGGACACCCGACAGATGTTTTTC. It translates to CACDTAGGSRDTRQMFF.

This clone was seen a few times. A much larger clone sits a single nucleotide away, making a read error possible. Distinct nucleotide sequences in the sample also encode this CDR3. This chain uses TRDV1 with TRDJ3; a weak D match, TRDD2 (6 bases). The length of the CDR3 is 20 residues. Trimming stripped 3 bases from V and 2 bases from J, with 20 bases between. Germline-derived CDR1 and CDR2 are TSWWSYY and QGS. The CDR3 spells CALGELQPSLTTWDTRQMFF. The CDR3 nucleotides read TGTGCTCTTGGGGAGCTACAGCCTTCCCTTACAACCTGGGACACCCGACAGATGTTTTTC.

This clone was recorded many times. A read error is possible here, since a much larger clone lies one base away. This sample also contains other DNA sequences that code for the same CDR3. The chain uses TRDV2 and TRDJ2; 10 nucleotides match TRDD3. CDR1 is GEAIGNYY and CDR2 is EKD in the germline V gene. This CDR3 comprises 16 residues. Here the CDR3 DNA reads TGTGCCTGTGACACCGTTGGGGGATACTTGACAGCCCAACTCTTCTTT. It translates to CACDTVGGYLTAQLFF.

This clone has just a few counts. The amino acid sequence in TCRdb belongs to a much larger clone and departs from this DNA's translation at residue 14, likely a sequencing read error; the sequence shown is translated from the DNA. The V call is TRDV2, the J call TRDJ2; 7 nucleotides match TRDD3. CDR1 and CDR2 from the germline V gene are GEAIGNYY and EKD. There are 19 residues in the CDR3. J lost 6 bases, V lost 0 bases, and 18 bases had no gene match. The CDR3 DNA sequence: TGTGCCTGTGACACCGTCGGCGTGGGGGACGAGATCTCGGCAGCACAACTCTTCTTT. It translates to CACDTVGVGDEISAAQLFF.

This clone appeared a few times. The amino acid sequence in TCRdb belongs to a much larger clone and departs from this DNA's translation at residue 8, likely a sequencing read error; the sequence shown is translated from the DNA. V is TRDV2 and J is TRDJ1; no firm D call. V was pared by 1 base and J by 0 bases, with 8 bases between. Germline values: CDR1 GEAIGNYY, CDR2 EKD. The CDR3 length is 14 residues. As DNA, the CDR3 is TGTGCCTGTGACACGATTCCCCACACCGATAAACTCATCTTT. The encoded protein is CACDTIPHTDKLIF.

A remark on this clone: A clone one base away is much larger, so this may be a read error. This rearrangement joins TRDV2 to TRDJ3; 13 positions match TRDD3. This CDR3 has 21 amino acids. Germline V gene sequence: CDR1 GEAIGNYY, CDR2 EKD. In DNA, the CDR3 is TGTGCCCGTGACCCTGGACTGGGGGATACGCGTAGCTCCTGGGACACCCGACAGATGTTTTTC. Translating gives CARDPGLGDTRSSWDTRQMFF.

This clone was counted only a few times. TCRdb lists the protein of a much larger clone for this DNA, which differs at residue 10, so this is likely a read error; the protein given here is translated from the DNA itself. The J gene is TRDJ1, the V gene TRDV2; 10 bases map to TRDD3. With V trimmed by 1 base and J by 4 bases, 5 bases remained unmatched. The CDR3 spans 15 residues. Germline CDR1 GEAIGNYY, CDR2 EKD. This CDR3 reads CACDTGGYGDDKLIF. In nucleotides, the CDR3 is TGTGCCTGTGACACGGGGGGATACGGGGACGATAAACTCATCTTT.

Notes on this clone: The TCRdb record carries a much larger clone's protein, which differs from this DNA's translation at residue 8; a read error is the likely cause, and the protein listed here is the DNA translation. V gene TRDV2 combines with J gene TRDJ3, with D perhaps TRDD3 (5 bases). Trimming pared 0 bases from V and 0 bases from J, leaving 8 bases between. The CDR3 has 17 residues. Germline-derived CDR1 and CDR2 are GEAIGNYY and EKD. CDR3 bases: TGTGCCTGTGACACCGTACTGGACTCCTGGGACACCCGACAGATGTTTTTC. Translated: CACDTVLDSWDTRQMFF.

V and J are TRDV1 and TRDJ3; the match to TRDD3 covers 9 bases. The CDR3 has 27 residues. CDR1 TSWWSYY and CDR2 QGS come from the germline V gene. The V segment lost 1 base and the J segment 0 bases; nucleotides outside the gene matches: 28. The CDR3 sequence: CALGEPPTSTYWGTRYSISWDTRQMFF. CDR3 bases: TGTGCTCTTGGGGAACCCCCTACGTCCACTTACTGGGGGACTCGTTATTCGATCTCCTGGGACACCCGACAGATGTTTTTC.

By frequency in the sample, this clone is large. Other nucleotide sequences in the sample specify the same CDR3. The chain joins TRDV2 to TRDJ3; 12 bases agree with TRDD3. J lost 4 bases, V lost 0 bases, and 3 bases had no gene match. The CDR3 is 18 residues long. The germline V gene encodes CDR1 GEAIGNYY and CDR2 EKD. DNA of the CDR3: TGTGCCTGTGACACCGTACTGGGGGATACTTGGGACACCCGACAGATGTTTTTC. It encodes CACDTVLGDTWDTRQMFF.

To note about this clone: TCRdb records a much larger clone's protein for this DNA, with a difference at residue 3 that likely arises from a read error; the protein given is the translation of the DNA. The genes are TRDV2 and TRDJ3, with 10 positions matching TRDD3. Germline CDR1 and CDR2: GEAIGNYY and EKD. The CDR3 covers 19 residues. As DNA, the CDR3 is TGTGCCAGTGACACCTCGTGGGGGATACAAACCTGGGACACCCGACAGATGTTTTTC. Protein sequence: CASDTSWGIQTWDTRQMFF.

This clone is labeled medium-sized. Within the sample, other DNA sequences also encode this same CDR3. The CDR3 loop reads CACDVLGDTDTRQMFF. CDR3 sequence (DNA): TGTGCCTGTGACGTACTGGGGGATACTGACACCCGACAGATGTTTTTC. This sequence joins TRDV2 and TRDJ3, with 12 bases fitting TRDD3. The V and J ends lost 3 bases and 7 bases, in that order; junction bases with no gene match: 3. The V gene's germline CDR1 is GEAIGNYY and CDR2 EKD. The CDR3 consists of 16 residues.

This clone was recorded a few times. TCRdb records a much larger clone's protein for this DNA, with a difference at residue 13 that likely arises from a read error; the protein given is the translation of the DNA. Other nucleotide sequences from this sample produce the same CDR3. The chain recombines TRDV2 with TRDJ3; 12 bases map to TRDD3. Germline V gene lookup returns CDR1 GEAIGNYY and CDR2 EKD. This CDR3 contains 19 residues. The CDR3 loop reads CACDTAGGYASWGTRQMFF. For the CDR3, the DNA is TGTGCCTGTGACACCGCTGGGGGATACGCATCCTGGGGCACCCGACAGATGTTTTTC.